Listed here are 7 T cell receptor beta chains from one sample, sequenced in a study of T cell responses to AZD1222 COVID-19 vaccine. TCRdb's table, derived via immunoSEQ multiplex PCR, lists solely in-frame clones and lacks some. Altogether approximately 30,000 clones are present, just under 80% being singletons, with the ten largest covering roughly 5.9%. The material was peripheral blood, obtained on day 0 of AZD1222 vaccination. All receptors come from an adult in good health.

The chain is built from TRBV7-6 and TRBJ2-7; no firm D call. CDR3 length equals 12 residues. Germline-derived CDR1 and CDR2 are SGHVS and FNYEAQ. V lost 1 base and J lost 2, with 3 bases in between. CDR3 in DNA: TGTGCCAGCAGCTTAGTCCCCTACGAGCAGTACGTC. Translating gives CASSLVPYEQYV.

V and J are TRBV5-1 and TRBJ2-1, with 10 bases aligning to TRBD2. CDR3 length equals 14 residues. CDR1 is SGHRS and CDR2 is YFSETQ in the germline V gene. V was pared by 1 base and J by 8 bases, with 3 bases of the junction left unmatched. As DNA, the CDR3 is TGCGCCAGCAGCTTGACTAGCGGGATCGATGAGCAGTTCTTC. It encodes CASSLTSGIDEQFF.

V and J are TRBV27 and TRBJ1-6; D might be TRBD1 (6 bases). The CDR3 has 18 residues. Per the germline V gene, CDR1 is MNHEY and CDR2 is SMNVEV (reference sequence). Trimming shortened V by 3 bases and J by 6 bases, and 21 bases separated the two germline ends. The CDR3 loop is CASSLAGANGGSNSPLHF. The CDR3, as DNA: TGTGCCAGCAGTTTGGCTGGGGCAAATGGGGGCTCTAATTCACCCCTCCACTTT.

This rearrangement joins TRBV28 to TRBJ1-1; 7 bases match TRBD1. CDR1 MDHEN and CDR2 SYDVKM come from the germline V gene. The length of the CDR3 is 13 residues. The J segment lost 5 bases and the V segment lost 10 bases, leaving 10 bases of the junction unmatched. CDR3 nucleotides: TGTGCCACCTTCTTAGGGGGCTTTACTGAAGCTTTCTTT. Amino acid sequence: CATFLGGFTEAFF.

The chain couples TRBV7-2 to TRBJ1-1; 7 nucleotides line up with TRBD1. The CDR3 totals 16 residues. Germline trimming cut 5 bases from V and 4 bases from J; bases unmatched to any gene: 13. Germline values: CDR1 SGHTA, CDR2 FQGNSA. The chain's CDR3 is CASSPRQGMGGTEAFF. The CDR3 DNA reads TGTGCCAGCAGCCCAAGACAGGGTATGGGGGGCACTGAAGCTTTCTTT.

V gene TRBV6-5 combines with J gene TRBJ1-1; D unclear. Germline CDR1 and CDR2: MNHEY and SVGAGI. CDR3 length: 14 amino acids. With 6 bases removed from V and 2 bases from J, the gap between germline ends came to 13 bases. DNA of the CDR3: TGTGCCAGCAGGCCAACAAGGAGTAACACTGAAGCTTTCTTT. It codes for CASRPTRSNTEAFF.

J is TRBJ1-3 and V is TRBV19; the D is unclear. Germline V CDR1 and CDR2: LNHDA, SQIVND (reference sequence). V gave up 7 bases and J gave up 4 bases, with 17 bases separating them. This CDR3 region has 15 residues. Here the CDR3 reads CASTPSVLKGNTIYF. Written as DNA, the CDR3 is TGTGCCAGTACCCCATCCGTATTGAAAGGAAACACCATATATTTT.